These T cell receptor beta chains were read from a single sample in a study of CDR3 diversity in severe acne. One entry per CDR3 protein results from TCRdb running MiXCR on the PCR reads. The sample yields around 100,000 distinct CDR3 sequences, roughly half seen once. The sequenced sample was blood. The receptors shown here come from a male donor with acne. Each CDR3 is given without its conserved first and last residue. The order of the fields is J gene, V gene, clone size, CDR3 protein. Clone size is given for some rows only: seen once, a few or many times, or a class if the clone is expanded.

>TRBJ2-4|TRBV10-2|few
ASRETLAGEPLAKNIQY
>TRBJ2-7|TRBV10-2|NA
ASSDGARGGAPFEQY
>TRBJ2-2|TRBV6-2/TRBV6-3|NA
ASSYSSGRATGELV
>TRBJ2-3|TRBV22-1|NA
PELLAGTSTDTQY
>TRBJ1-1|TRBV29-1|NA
SVLAGDTEAF
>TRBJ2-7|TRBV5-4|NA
ASSLSRDTGLPKQY
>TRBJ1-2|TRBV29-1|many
SERTGEGYT
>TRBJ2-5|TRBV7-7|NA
ASSSQTGLETQY
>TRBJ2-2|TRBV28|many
ASTPRRGRADGELF
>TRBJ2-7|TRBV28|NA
ASSFLGEGTPYEQY
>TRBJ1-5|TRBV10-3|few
AISATDNNQPQH
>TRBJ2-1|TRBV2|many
ASRTGTSGYNEQF
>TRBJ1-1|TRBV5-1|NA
ASSFRFYRGGVNTEAF
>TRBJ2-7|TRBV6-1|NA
ASSEGGYLGTSYEQY
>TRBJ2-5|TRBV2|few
ASSEGRGLETQY
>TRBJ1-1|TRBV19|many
ASSIDNGDTEAF
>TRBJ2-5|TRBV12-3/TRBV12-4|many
ASTPSGSYETQY
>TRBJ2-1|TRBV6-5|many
ASRKLAGGLYNEQF
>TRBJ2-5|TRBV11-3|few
ASSPPQGKETQY
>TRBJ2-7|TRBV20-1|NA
SGLAGPPLVGEQY
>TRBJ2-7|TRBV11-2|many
ASSLGSEQY
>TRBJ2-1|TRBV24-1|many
ATSAAGSYNEQF
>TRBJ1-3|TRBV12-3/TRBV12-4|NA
ASGLVAVSGNTIY
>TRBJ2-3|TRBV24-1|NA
ASSLRTSGTDTQY
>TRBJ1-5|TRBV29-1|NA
SVVEANSNQPQH
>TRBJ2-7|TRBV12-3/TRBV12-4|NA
ASSLGLAGWYEQY